This T cell receptor (beta chain) was identified in a study of blood T cell repertoires in COVID-19 (dated by TCRdb to 2018 to 2021). With regard to the full study: Collaborator samples came from the United States, Italy and Spain and covered acute and convalescent phases of COVID-19. The material from the prospective study consisted of cDNA or gDNA derived from T cells, B-cell-depleted T cells, or PBMCs. Deeply sampled blood TCRbeta repertoires from subjects exposed to, actively infected with, or recovered from COVID-19 were included in the dataset. A freely available public database, intended as a resource for researchers studying the immune response to SARS-CoV-2, is where the repertoires were released. Samples came from the ongoing ImmuneRACE study (first 160 participants) plus 1,254 subjects from 6 global collaborators. A de-identified subject ID, COVID-19 status, age in years and sex were almost always included in the sample metadata. HLA class I and class II types, where available, came from metadata supplied by the sample provider rather than from assay-based typing.

The CDR3 measures 16 amino acids from cysteine to phenylalanine. Only CDR3 DNA remains: 48 bases, in frame from the first base. V is shortened by 0 bases, J by 2 bases, and the region joining them spans 13 bases. From the germline V gene, CDR1 is MNHEY and CDR2 is SVGAGI. Samples from volunteer blood donors who had recovered from COVID-19 were contributed by a second Seattle source. Whole blood was collected in K2EDTA tubes by collaborating institutions according to the institutions' own protocols. For TCRbeta analysis, collaborators shipped samples in one of three forms: frozen whole blood, isolated PBMCs, or DNA extracted from either of those sample types. General conclusions and limits of the study: How much clinical and demographic metadata was included differed by source and by participant, and the metadata was provided uncurated.

TCRbeta CDR3 regions were amplified from genomic DNA by means of the immunoSEQ Assay, a bias-controlled multiplex PCR. Per the source publication's procedure: The number of nucleated cells in each sample was estimated by amplification of reference gene primers within the assay. To quantify the absolute abundance of each unique TCRbeta CDR3 rearrangement, sequence reads were collapsed and filtered. For each sample, productive Simpson clonality was calculated as the square root of Simpson's diversity index across productive rearrangements. In its TCRdb copy, this immuneACCESS table keeps in-frame sequences only and misses some clones. Where compared with another copy, unresolved V genes explain less than half of these, and the others have no known cause. V and J calls plus clone size are reproduced from that table; the DNA served to infer D and trimming. This sample lists 210,000 or so clones; approximately 91% were detected once. Roughly 6.2% of the sample comes from the top ten.

This clone appeared once. This clone's antigen is unknown. No per-base quality is available; no much larger clone lies one base away. The TCR originated in a woman aged 35 to 49 who had recovered from COVID-19. The sample consisted of peripheral blood. In this chain, TRBV6-5 is recombined with TRBJ2-5; the best D guess is TRBD2, with 5 bases matching. This receptor carries the CDR3 CASSYSPAGRQETQYF. The nucleotide sequence reads TGTGCCAGCAGTTACTCTCCGGCGGGTAGACAAGAGACCCAGTACTTC.